This entry features one TCR beta chain sequence. Profiled with immunoSEQ multiplex PCR; TCRdb holds only in-frame clones, not every one. The sample carries around 720,000 clones, about three quarters recorded once. The data were obtained in a study of shared clonotypes between healthy human individuals. Input material: memory CD4+ T cells sorted from blood. Indicated subset: CD45RA-negative fraction. The TCR sequence derives from a woman in her 30s in good health.

As DNA, the CDR3 is TGTGCCAGCAGTGAATTAGGGACAGGGGACCAGCCCCAGCATTTT. Residues: CASSELGTGDQPQHF. The chain combines TRBV2 with TRBJ1-5, with 10 bases matching TRBD1. The CDR3 spans 15 residues. Germline V CDR1 and CDR2: SNHLY, FYNNEI. V shed 2 bases, J shed 7 bases, and the junction held 5 bases outside the gene matches.